The present T cell receptor (beta chain) was sequenced within a study of cytomegalovirus exposure and HLA in healthy donors. Whole-study findings and limits: Later analysis placed DRB1 highest and HLA-C lowest in TCR association rates, which differed by HLA locus. Among the CMV-associated chains, three were confirmed in vitro as specific for CMV antigens. Later analysis identified several of the most significant clusters that appeared linked to common viral pathogens. According to reports, the classifier identified cytomegalovirus status with high specificity and sensitivity.

13 Jbeta primers and 60 Vbeta primers were used for the PCR. TCRdb's table, derived via immunoSEQ multiplex PCR, lists solely in-frame clones and lacks some. Of some 240,000 clones detected, around 90% appear once; the ten largest clones hold roughly 1.6%. This CDR3 is built from 16 residues. V was cut by 1 base and J by 3 bases, with 15 bases left in between. CDR1 and CDR2 from the germline V gene are SGHVS and FQNEAQ. In the case of this clone: Its antigen remains unidentified.

The source is a girl aged 2 to 10 in good health and CMV-seronegative. The sample comprised PBMCs. The chain uses TRBV7-8 and TRBJ1-1; D is ambiguous. CDR3 in amino acids: CASSLVGPGEDTEAFF. The DNA for the CDR3 is TGTGCCAGCAGCTTAGTAGGGCCCGGGGAGGACACTGAAGCTTTCTTT.